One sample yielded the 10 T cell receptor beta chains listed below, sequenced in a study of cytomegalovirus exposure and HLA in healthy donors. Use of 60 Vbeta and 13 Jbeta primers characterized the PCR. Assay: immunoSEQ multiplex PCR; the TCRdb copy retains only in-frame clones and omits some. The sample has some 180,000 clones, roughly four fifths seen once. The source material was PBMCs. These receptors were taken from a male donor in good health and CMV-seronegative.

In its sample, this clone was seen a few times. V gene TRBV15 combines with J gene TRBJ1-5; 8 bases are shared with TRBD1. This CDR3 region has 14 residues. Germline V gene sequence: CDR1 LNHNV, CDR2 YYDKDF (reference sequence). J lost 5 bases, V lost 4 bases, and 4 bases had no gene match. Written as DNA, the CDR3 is TGTGCCACCAGCACCAGGACAGGGTATCAGCCCCAGCATTTT. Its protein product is CATSTRTGYQPQHF.

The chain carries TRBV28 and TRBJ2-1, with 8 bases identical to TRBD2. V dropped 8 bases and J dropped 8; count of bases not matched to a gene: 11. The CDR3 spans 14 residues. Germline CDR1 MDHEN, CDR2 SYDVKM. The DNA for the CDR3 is TGTGCCAGCTTCCCAGGGACTAGTTTCGATGAGCAGTTCTTC. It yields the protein CASFPGTSFDEQFF.

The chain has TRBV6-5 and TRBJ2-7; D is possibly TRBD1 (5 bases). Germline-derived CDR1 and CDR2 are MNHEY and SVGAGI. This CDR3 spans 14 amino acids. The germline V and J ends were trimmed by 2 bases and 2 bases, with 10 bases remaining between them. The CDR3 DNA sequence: TGTGCCAGCAGTTACGGGGCAGGAGCCTACGAGCAGTACTTC. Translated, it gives CASSYGAGAYEQYF.

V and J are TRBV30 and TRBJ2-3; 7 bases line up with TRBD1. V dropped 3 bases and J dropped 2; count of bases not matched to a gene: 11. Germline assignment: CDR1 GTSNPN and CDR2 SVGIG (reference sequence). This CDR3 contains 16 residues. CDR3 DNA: TGTGCCTGGAGCCACAACAGGGGTGGGACCACAGATACGCAGTATTTT. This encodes CAWSHNRGGTTDTQYF.

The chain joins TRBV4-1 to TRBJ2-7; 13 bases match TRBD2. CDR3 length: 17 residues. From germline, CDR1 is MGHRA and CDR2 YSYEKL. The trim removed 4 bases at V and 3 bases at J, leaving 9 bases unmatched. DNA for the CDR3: TGCGCCAGCAGCCTGACTAGCGGGAGGAGGGGAATCTACGAGCAGTACTTC. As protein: CASSLTSGRRGIYEQYF.

The CDR3 protein is CASRPGLTDTQYF. In DNA, the CDR3 is TGTGCCAGCAGGCCCGGTCTCACAGATACGCAGTATTTT. The chain recombines TRBV4-2 with TRBJ2-3, with unresolved D. The CDR3 spans 13 residues. V lost 6 bases and J lost 2, with 9 bases in between. Germline V lookup: CDR1 LGHNA, CDR2 YNFKEQ.

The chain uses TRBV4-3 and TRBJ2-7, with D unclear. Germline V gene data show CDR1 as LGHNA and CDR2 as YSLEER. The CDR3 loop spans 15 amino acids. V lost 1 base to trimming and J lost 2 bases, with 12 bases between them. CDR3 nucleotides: TGCGCCAGCAGCCAAGTTCCTAGTAATCCCTACGAGCAGTACTTC. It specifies CASSQVPSNPYEQYF.

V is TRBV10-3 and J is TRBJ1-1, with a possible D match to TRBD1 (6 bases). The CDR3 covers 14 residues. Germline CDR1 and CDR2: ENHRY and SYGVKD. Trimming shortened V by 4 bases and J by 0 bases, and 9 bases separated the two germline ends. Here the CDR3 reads CAISGTAMNTEAFF. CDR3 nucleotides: TGTGCCATCAGTGGGACAGCAATGAACACTGAAGCTTTCTTT.

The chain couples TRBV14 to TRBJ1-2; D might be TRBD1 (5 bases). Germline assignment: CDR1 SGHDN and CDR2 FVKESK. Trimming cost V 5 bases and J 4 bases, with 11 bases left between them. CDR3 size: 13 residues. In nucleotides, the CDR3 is TGTGCCAGCAGCTTCCCCGGGGGCTATGGCTACACCTTC. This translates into CASSFPGGYGYTF.

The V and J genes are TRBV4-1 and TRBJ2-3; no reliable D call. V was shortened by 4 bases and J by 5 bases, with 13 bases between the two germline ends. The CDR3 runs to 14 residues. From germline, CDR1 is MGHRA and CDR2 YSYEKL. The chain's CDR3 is CASSPTHAVDTQYF. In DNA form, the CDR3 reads TGCGCCAGCAGCCCCACTCACGCGGTAGATACGCAGTATTTT.